The rows below give T cell receptor beta chains drawn from one sample of a study of PD-L1 blockade in urothelial cancer. Profiling relied on immunoSEQ multiplex PCR, and the TCRdb table lists in-frame clones only, not all of them. The data show 86,000 or so clones, with around 85% seen just once and 13% to 15% held by the top ten. The sequenced sample was PBMCs, obtained around atezolizumab (anti-PD-L1) treatment. The receptors were sampled from a man between 60 and 70 years old with urothelial cancer. CDR3s include the opening cysteine and the closing phenylalanine or tryptophan. D genes are given only for firm matches. Rows may omit the clone size; those that give it use once, few, many or a size class.

.	TRBJ2-7	.	TRBV7-2	TGTGCCAGCAGCTTAAGCGGGTTATACGAGCAGTACTTC	CASSLSGLYEQYF
few	TRBJ2-1	.	TRBV5-4	TGTGCCAGCAGCTTGGGAGCTTTAAGTTCCTACAATGAGCAGTTCTTC	CASSLGALSSYNEQFF
.	TRBJ1-2	TRBD1	TRBV7-3	TGTGCCAGCAGCTTCGAACAGGGGGGCGGCTACACCTTC	CASSFEQGGGYTF
.	TRBJ2-4	.	TRBV11-2	TGTGCCAGCAGCTTAGGGGGCATAGCCAAAAACATTCAGTACTTC	CASSLGGIAKNIQYF
few	TRBJ2-1	TRBD1	TRBV9	TGTGCCAGCAGCGTAGCTAATCGAGGGGGCTTCTACAATGAGCAGTTCTTC	CASSVANRGGFYNEQFF
once	TRBJ1-2	.	TRBV5-8	TGTGCCAGCAGCTCGAAAGGGGGTTGGTATGGCTACACCTTC	CASSSKGGWYGYTF
.	TRBJ2-1	.	TRBV9	TGTGCCAGCAGCGTAGTTGGGGGGGGCATTATCAATGAGCAGTTCTTC	CASSVVGGGIINEQFF
.	TRBJ2-2	TRBD1	TRBV7-8	TGTGCCAGCAGCTCGGACAGGGGTACTTCCGGGGAGCTGTTTTTT	CASSSDRGTSGELFF
.	TRBJ2-5	.	TRBV10-3	TGTGCCATCAGTGAGTCTAGGGGCCAAGAGACCCAGTACTTC	CAISESRGQETQYF
.	TRBJ2-5	.	TRBV25-1	TGTGCCAGCAGTGAACAACAGGGTCAGGAGACCCAGTACTTC	CASSEQQGQETQYF
few	TRBJ2-7	.	TRBV7-2	TGTGCCAGCAGCCCGAGCAGGGGATTCTACGAGCAGTACTTC	CASSPSRGFYEQYF
.	TRBJ1-1	.	TRBV2	TGTGCCAGCAGTGAAGCCAGGGGTTCTTTCTTT	CASSEARGSFF
.	TRBJ1-2	TRBD1	TRBV6-5	TGTGCCAGCAGTTACCTTACGACAGGGGGGGGCTACACCTTC	CASSYLTTGGGYTF
.	TRBJ2-7	TRBD1	TRBV7-6	TGTGCCAGCAGCTTAGGGACAGGGTATCGGGAGCAGTACTTC	CASSLGTGYREQYF
.	TRBJ2-7	.	TRBV18	TGTGCCAGCTCACCAGCCGGCGAGCAGTACTTC	CASSPAGEQYF
.	TRBJ1-2	.	TRBV6-1	TGTGCCAGCAGCCAACTGGGGCAGGATCGCTACACCTTC	CASSQLGQDRYTF
.	TRBJ2-7	TRBD2	TRBV7-9	TGTGCCAGCAGCTTAGATTGGACTAGCGGGACCGAGCAGTACTTC	CASSLDWTSGTEQYF
.	TRBJ2-7	.	TRBV19	TGTGCCAGTAGTATAGCAGAACCTAGCTCCTACGAGCAGTACTTC	CASSIAEPSSYEQYF
.	TRBJ2-7	.	TRBV7-3	TGTGGCTACCGGAGTAAGCGCCCCTACGAGCAGTACTTC	CGYRSKRPYEQYF
.	TRBJ1-2	.	TRBV5-1	TGCGCCAGCAGCGGGTATGAAACAGGGTTCAATGGCTACACCTTC	CASSGYETGFNGYTF
.	TRBJ2-1	TRBD2	TRBV28	TGTGCCAGCAGCTACCGGACTAGCGGGAACAATGAGCAGTTCTTC	CASSYRTSGNNEQFF
once	TRBJ2-7	TRBD1	TRBV5-1	TGCGCCAGCAGCTTGGCCGGGCAGGGGGTCGAGCAGTACTTC	CASSLAGQGVEQYF
once	TRBJ1-1	.	TRBV29-1	TGCAGCGCCCCCCGGGAGGGGAACACTGAAGCTTTCTTT	CSAPREGNTEAFF
once	TRBJ2-2	.	TRBV7-9	TGTGCCAGCAGCTTACGTCATAACTCAAGCGGGCCCACCGGGGAGCTGTTTTTT	CASSLRHNSSGPTGELFF
once	TRBJ2-7	TRBD2	TRBV30	TGTGCCTGGAGTTCTAGCGGGAACACCTACGAGCAGTACTTC	CAWSSSGNTYEQYF
.	TRBJ1-4	.	TRBV29-1	TGCAGCGTTGCGGGGAATCCTAATGAAAAACTGTTTTTT	CSVAGNPNEKLFF
.	TRBJ2-1	.	TRBV18	TGTGCCAGCTCACCCAGAGTAGCGTACTCCTACAATGAGCAGTTCTTC	CASSPRVAYSYNEQFF
.	TRBJ1-2	.	TRBV19	TGTGCCAGTAGTATTCAACAGGATCGGAGCTACACCTTC	CASSIQQDRSYTF
.	TRBJ1-2	.	TRBV10-3	TGTGCCATCAGGCAGGGGAGCGGCGGCTACACCTTC	CAIRQGSGGYTF
.	TRBJ1-6	TRBD1	TRBV6-6	TGTGCCAGCAGGGGACAGGGGGATTCACCCCTCCACTTT	CASRGQGDSPLHF
.	TRBJ2-2	.	TRBV4-3	TGCGCCAGCAGCCAAGAGACGGGAGTCAACACCGGGGAGCTGTTTTTT	CASSQETGVNTGELFF
.	TRBJ2-7	TRBD1	TRBV7-2	TGTGCCAGCAAACCGGACAGGGCCTACGAGCAGTACTTC	CASKPDRAYEQYF
.	TRBJ1-2	.	TRBV5-4	TGTGCCAGCAGCTTGTACAATAACTATGGCTACACCTTC	CASSLYNNYGYTF
medium-sized	TRBJ2-7	TRBD1	TRBV5-4	TGTGCCAGCAGCTTGGATCCTCCGGGGACAGGGGGCTACGAGCAGTACTTC	CASSLDPPGTGGYEQYF
once	TRBJ1-4	.	TRBV30	TGTGCCTGGCGAGGACGGGAAAATGAAAAACTGTTTTTT	CAWRGRENEKLFF
.	TRBJ2-5	.	TRBV28	TGTGCCAGCAGTTTGGTTGCAGGGTCGTACCAAGAGACCCAGTACTTC	CASSLVAGSYQETQYF
.	TRBJ2-7	TRBD2	TRBV11-3	TGTGCCAGCAACGTGGCGGGGGGTTTCGAGCAGTACTTC	CASNVAGGFEQYF
.	TRBJ2-3	.	TRBV27	TGTGCCAGCAGTACCCTTCTAGGAATCACAGATACGCAGTATTTT	CASSTLLGITDTQYF
.	TRBJ1-5	.	TRBV9	TGTGCCAGCAGCGTAGGTACAGGGTTTCAGCCCCAGCATTTT	CASSVGTGFQPQHF
.	TRBJ1-3	.	TRBV6-1	TGTGCCAGCAGTGAAGATACAGTCATCTCTGGAAACACCATATATTTT	CASSEDTVISGNTIYF
.	TRBJ1-2	TRBD1	TRBV4-1	TGCGCCAGCAGCTTAGGACAGGGCGGTGGCTACACCTTC	CASSLGQGGGYTF
.	TRBJ2-6	.	TRBV5-1	TGCGCCAGCAGCTTGGGCTATTCCCCTGGGGCCAACGTCCTGACTTTC	CASSLGYSPGANVLTF
.	TRBJ2-2	TRBD2	TRBV18	TGTGCCAGCTCACCAATGGGACTAGACGGGGAGCTGTTTTTT	CASSPMGLDGELFF
.	TRBJ2-7	TRBD2	TRBV6-6	TGTGCCAGCACAGCCGGGACTAGCGGAATATACGAGCAGTACTTC	CASTAGTSGIYEQYF